The 27 T cell receptor beta chains reported below all come from one sample, sequenced in a study of blood T cells in healthy people across ages. Then a second PCR, running roughly 7 to 11 cycles, was carried out with a sample-barcoded 5' primer and a J-beta primer mix. TCRdb re-analysed the 5' RACE reads in MiXCR, keeping a single row per CDR3 protein. The table has about 1.7 million distinct CDR3 sequences, 28% seen once. The specimen was blood. These receptors originate from a woman in her 30s in good health.

Here the CDR3 reads CASSGQAGGIYNEQFF. In nucleotides, the CDR3 is TGTGCCAGCAGTGGGCAAGCGGGGGGGATCTACAATGAGCAGTTCTTC. The V and J genes are TRBV2 and TRBJ2-1; TRBD2 matches at 10 bases. The CDR3 totals 16 residues. Germline loops: CDR1 SNHLY, CDR2 FYNNEI. V lost 4 bases, J lost 3 bases, and 6 bases stayed unmatched.

This clonotype has at least ten counts. The gene calls are TRBV20-1 and TRBJ2-5; perhaps D is TRBD1 or TRBD2 (5 bases each). The ends were cut back, 6 bases at V and 4 bases at J, with 15 bases in the middle. CDR3 size: 13 residues. CDR1 is DFQATT and CDR2 is SNEGSKA in the germline V gene (reference sequence). The CDR3 coding sequence is TGCAGTGCGGGGCCCAGGGCGGGAGAGACCCAGTACTTC. Translating it yields CSAGPRAGETQYF.

There are many counts of this clonotype. A junction boundary mismatches the germline segment, possibly from a read error. This chain joins TRBV12-3 or TRBV12-4 and TRBJ2-5; 7 bases match TRBD2. This CDR3 has 11 residues. CDR3 coding DNA: TGTGCTAGCAGTTTGCGGGGGATTCAGTACTTC. This translates into CASSLRGIQYF.

The V call is TRBV7-6, the J call TRBJ2-7; D gene uncertain. V was cut by 5 bases and J by 6 bases, with 14 bases left in between. Germline V gene lookup returns CDR1 SGHVS and CDR2 FNYEAQ. There are 13 residues in the CDR3. Written as DNA, the CDR3 is TGTGCCAGCAGCCCTATTAGGGTCAGCGAGCAGTACTTC. Its protein product is CASSPIRVSEQYF.

This clonotype was seen just once. A junction boundary mismatches the germline segment, possibly from a read error. V gene TRBV6-1 combines with J gene TRBJ2-5, with D maybe TRBD1 (6 bases). The CDR3 length is 13 residues. Germline CDR1 and CDR2: MNHNS and SASEGT. CDR3 residues: CASSGTVQETQHF. CDR3 nucleotides: TGTGCCAGCAGTGGGACAGTGCAAGAGACCCAGCACTTC.

This rearrangement joins TRBV10-3 to TRBJ2-7, with D perhaps matching TRBD1 or TRBD2 (6 bases each). CDR3 length: 14 amino acids. Germline V CDR1 and CDR2: ENHRY, SYGVKD. Trimming took off 6 bases at V and 4 bases at J, with 16 bases between the two ends. CDR3 DNA sequence: TGTGCCATCAGAAGCCGGCAGGGGAGGTACGAGCAGTACTTC. Its translation is CAIRSRQGRYEQYF.

The chain has TRBV28 and TRBJ2-7; the match to TRBD1 covers 7 bases. In germline, CDR1 is MDHEN, CDR2 SYDVKM. Trimming at V came to 8 bases and at J to 6 bases, leaving 13 bases not matched to a gene. The CDR3 is 14 residues long. The CDR3, as DNA: TGTGCCAGCCACCCGGGACAGAAGTTTGGCGAGCAGTACTTC. It translates to CASHPGQKFGEQYF.

In this sample, this clonotype turned up a few times. The chain joins TRBV20-1 to TRBJ1-2, with D possibly being TRBD1 (6 bases). V lost 6 bases and J 3 bases, leaving 17 bases between the germline ends. This CDR3 comprises 14 residues. The germline V gene encodes CDR1 DFQATT and CDR2 SNEGSKA (reference sequence). As DNA, the CDR3 is TGCAGTGCCCAGACAGGACCCAAGGACTATGGCTACACCTTC. Protein sequence: CSAQTGPKDYGYTF.

This clonotype showed up just a few times. V and J are TRBV12-3 or TRBV12-4 and TRBJ2-7; 10 nucleotides line up with TRBD2. V lost 5 bases, J lost 6 bases, and 4 bases stayed unmatched. The CDR3 extends over 13 amino acids. Here the CDR3 reads CASSRLAGAEQYF. The CDR3 DNA sequence: TGTGCCAGCAGTCGGCTAGCGGGAGCCGAGCAGTACTTC.

In this sample, this clonotype turned up a few times. The rearrangement links TRBV12-3 or TRBV12-4 to TRBJ1-1; 9 nucleotides line up with TRBD1. Germline trimming cut 0 bases from V and 6 bases from J; bases unmatched to any gene: 5. CDR3 length: 15 residues. CDR3 in DNA: TGTGCCAGCAGTTTAGCCGGGACAGGGCGACCTGAAGCTTTCTTT. It specifies CASSLAGTGRPEAFF.

This clonotype was counted only a few times. The chain joins TRBV10-3 to TRBJ1-1, with D possibly TRBD1 on 5 matching bases. This CDR3 is built from 15 residues. V lost 4 bases and J lost 1, with 13 bases in between. From germline, CDR1 is ENHRY and CDR2 SYGVKD. CDR3 sequence: CAISASGAQNTEAFF. The CDR3 DNA reads as TGTGCCATCAGTGCCTCCGGGGCCCAGAACACTGAAGCTTTCTTT.

This clonotype showed up just a few times. The chain combines TRBV12-3 or TRBV12-4 with TRBJ1-1; D is ambiguous. V lost 7 bases, J lost 1 base, and 13 bases lay in between. The CDR3 is 14 residues long. DNA for the CDR3: TGTGCCAGCAACCCCGCGATGGGGAACACTGAAGCTTTCTTT. Amino acids: CASNPAMGNTEAFF.

The genes are TRBV12-3 or TRBV12-4 and TRBJ2-2; the D call may be TRBD1 or TRBD2 (5 bases each). The V end was cut by 6 bases, the J end by 7 bases, with 15 bases between. CDR3 length: 14 amino acids. The DNA of the CDR3 is TGTGCCAGCAGAGGGCTGAGGGGCGTCGGGGAGCTGTTTTTT. Its translation is CASRGLRGVGELFF.

The genes are TRBV14 and TRBJ2-1; TRBD1 aligns across 8 bases. This CDR3 comprises 14 residues. The germline gives CDR1 SGHDN, CDR2 FVKESK. The ends lost 4 bases at V and 7 bases at J; junction bases unmatched: 6. Here the CDR3 reads CASSRRRTGNEQFF. Written as DNA, the CDR3 is TGTGCCAGCAGCCGAAGACGGACAGGGAATGAGCAGTTCTTC.

The sample holds a few counts of this clonotype. The CDR3 bases are TGCGCCAGCAGCCCGGACAGGGGAAGATCCTACACCTTC. Its protein is CASSPDRGRSYTF. The gene calls are TRBV4-1 and TRBJ1-2; 9 bases are a match to TRBD1. Trimming at V came to 4 bases and at J to 10 bases, leaving 7 bases not matched to a gene. Germline CDR1 MGHRA, CDR2 YSYEKL. The CDR3 is 13 amino acids.

This clonotype turned up a few times. The chain has TRBV20-1 and TRBJ2-5; 7 nucleotides line up with TRBD2. V lost 3 bases to trimming and J lost 1 base; unmatched junction nucleotides: 8. The CDR3 length is 15 residues. Germline CDR1 reads DFQATT; CDR2 reads SNEGSKA (reference sequence). The CDR3 DNA is TGCAGTGCTAGCTCCCTAGCGGAAACCCAAGAGACCCAGTACTTC. This encodes CSASSLAETQETQYF.

This chain's CDR3 is CASISSTIYEQYF. In nucleotides, the CDR3 is TGTGCCAGCATCAGCTCCACCATCTACGAGCAGTACTTC. This chain links TRBV28 with TRBJ2-7; D not resolved. CDR1 is MDHEN and CDR2 is SYDVKM in the germline V gene. Trimming took off 7 bases at V and 3 bases at J, with 13 bases between the two ends. The CDR3 is made up of 13 amino acids.

As DNA, the CDR3 is TGTGCCTGGGGAGCCAGCGGGAGCGTATCAAACGAGCAGTACTTC. This translates into CAWGASGSVSNEQYF. The genes are TRBV30 and TRBJ2-7, with 8 bases lining up with TRBD2. The V gene's germline CDR1 is GTSNPN and CDR2 SVGIG (reference sequence). The CDR3 is made up of 15 amino acids. V was pared by 5 bases and J by 5 bases, with 14 bases of the junction left unmatched.

V usage is TRBV2 and J usage is TRBJ2-7; D might be TRBD1 (6 bases). The CDR3 runs 13 residues. CDR1 and CDR2 (germline): SNHLY, FYNNEI. Trimming stripped 6 bases from V and 5 bases from J, with 14 bases between. CDR3 bases: TGTGCCAGCAGGGGTGACAGGCGCCACGAGCAGTACTTC. This sequence encodes CASRGDRRHEQYF.

The V gene is TRBV2, the J gene TRBJ2-2; D is uncertain. The ends were cut back, 6 bases at V and 7 bases at J, with 6 bases in the middle. CDR3 length: 11 residues. The germline V gene encodes CDR1 SNHLY and CDR2 FYNNEI. The CDR3: CASRADGELFF. The CDR3 DNA sequence: TGTGCCAGCAGAGCTGACGGGGAGCTGTTTTTT.

This clonotype was recorded many times. This rearrangement joins TRBV2 to TRBJ2-6; D is undetermined. Germline V CDR1 and CDR2: SNHLY, FYNNEI. The CDR3 has 13 amino acids. Trimming shortened V by 10 bases and J by 4 bases, and 11 bases separated the two germline ends. This CDR3 is CATKESGANVLTF. DNA of the CDR3: TGTGCCACCAAGGAGTCCGGGGCCAACGTCCTGACTTTC.

This clonotype has just a few counts. The chain recombines TRBV6-5 with TRBJ2-3, with D perhaps TRBD2 (6 bases). CDR3 length equals 14 residues. Germline V CDR1 and CDR2: MNHEY, SVGAGI. V was pared by 6 bases and J by 4 bases, with 14 bases between. CDR3 sequence reads: CASRPRRGPDTQYF. CDR3 nucleotide sequence: TGTGCCAGCAGACCGAGGCGGGGCCCAGATACGCAGTATTTT.

This clonotype was seen at least ten times. DNA of the CDR3: TGTGCCACCAGCAGAGGTTACTCCGGGACAGGGGAAGAGACCCAGTACTTC. Translating it yields CATSRGYSGTGEETQYF. The chain has TRBV15 and TRBJ2-5, with TRBD1 identical over 10 bases. With V trimmed by 1 base and J by 3 bases, 8 bases remained unmatched. CDR1 and CDR2 (germline): LNHNV, YYDKDF (reference sequence). This CDR3 comprises 17 residues.

This clonotype turned up a few times. The V gene is TRBV5-1, the J gene TRBJ2-4; tentatively, D is TRBD1 (6 bases). Trimming took 0 bases from V and 9 from J, leaving 16 bases between them. The germline CDR1 and CDR2 sequences are SGHRS and YFSETQ. The CDR3 has 15 residues. The CDR3 nucleotides read TGCGCCAGCAGCTTGGAAGGGGGAAGGTGGAGCATTCAGTACTTC. Protein sequence: CASSLEGGRWSIQYF.

The genes are TRBV10-1 and TRBJ2-3; D may be TRBD2 (6 bases). The germline gives CDR1 WNHNN, CDR2 SYGVQD (reference sequence). The CDR3 sequence is 17 residues long. Trimming took off 4 bases at V and 6 bases at J, with 23 bases between the two ends. CDR3 nucleotide sequence: TGCGCCAGCAGTGCGGGGACTGGCAGGAGTGCGCTTGATACGCAGTATTTT. It specifies CASSAGTGRSALDTQYF.

This clonotype turned up a few times. The chain couples TRBV20-1 to TRBJ2-3, with 8 bases fitting TRBD1. V gave up 1 base and J gave up 6 bases; unmatched junction bases: 6. This CDR3 is built from 14 residues. Germline V gene data show CDR1 as DFQATT and CDR2 as SNEGSKA (reference sequence). The CDR3 bases are TGCAGTGCTAGAGGGACAGGGAGTTGGGATACGCAGTATTTT. The encoded protein is CSARGTGSWDTQYF.

This clonotype was observed at least ten times. The genes are TRBV7-2 and TRBJ2-5; TRBD2 matches 12 bases. The V gene end was trimmed by 5 bases and the J gene end by 2 bases; junction bases not matched to a gene: 12. Germline V gene lookup returns CDR1 SGHTA and CDR2 FQGNSA. This CDR3 contains 18 residues. The DNA for the CDR3 is TGTGCCAGCAGCCCAGGGACTAGCGGGTGGAGGGCACAAGAGACCCAGTACTTC. It is translated as CASSPGTSGWRAQETQYF. The full variable domain, in which reference TRBV7-2 and TRBJ2-5 provide the parts outside the CDR3, is GAGVSQSPSNKVTEKGKDVELRCDPISGHTALYWYRQSLGQGLEFLIYFQGNSAPDKSGLPSDRFSAERTGGSVSTLTIQRTQQEDSAVYLCASSPGTSGWRAQETQYFGPGTRLLVL.